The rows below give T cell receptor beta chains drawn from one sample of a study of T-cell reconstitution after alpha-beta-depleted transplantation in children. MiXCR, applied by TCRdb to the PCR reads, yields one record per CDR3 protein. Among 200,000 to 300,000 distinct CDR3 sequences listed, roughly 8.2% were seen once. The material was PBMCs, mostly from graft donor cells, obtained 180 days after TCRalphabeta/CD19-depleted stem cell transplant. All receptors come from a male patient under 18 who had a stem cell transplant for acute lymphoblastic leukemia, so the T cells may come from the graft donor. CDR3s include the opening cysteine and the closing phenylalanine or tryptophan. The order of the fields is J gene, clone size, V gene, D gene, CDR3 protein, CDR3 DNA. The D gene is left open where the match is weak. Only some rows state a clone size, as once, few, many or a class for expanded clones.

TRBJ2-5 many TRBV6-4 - CASTPLGLQETQYF TGTGCCAGCACCCCGTTAGGCCTCCAAGAGACCCAGTACTTC
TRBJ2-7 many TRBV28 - CASSFGPVSYEQYF TGTGCCAGCAGTTTCGGTCCGGTTTCCTACGAGCAGTACTTC
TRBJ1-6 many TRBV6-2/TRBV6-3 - CASRADGLWMDSPLHF TGTGCCAGCAGAGCGGACGGATTGTGGATGGATTCACCCCTCCACTTT
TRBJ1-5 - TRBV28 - CAISPRLYSNQPQHF TGTGCCATCAGCCCCAGGCTCTATAGCAATCAGCCCCAGCATTTT
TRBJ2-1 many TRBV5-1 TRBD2 CASSAKAGVRDEQFF TGCGCCAGCAGCGCCAAAGCGGGAGTACGGGATGAGCAGTTCTTC
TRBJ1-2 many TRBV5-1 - CASSLSLLRRGANYGYTF TGCGCCAGCAGCTTAAGTTTATTAAGACGGGGAGCTAACTATGGCTACACCTTC
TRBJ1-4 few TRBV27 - CASSSRPLGQKLFF TGTGCCAGCAGTTCGAGACCCCTAGGCCAAAAACTGTTTTTT
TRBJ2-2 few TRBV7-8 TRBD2 CASSLTRPGLGIIGELFF TGTGCCAGCAGCCTTACCCGGCCGGGACTAGGGATTATCGGGGAGCTGTTTTTT
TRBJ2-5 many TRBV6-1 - CASSPPSTGFQETQYF TGTGCCAGCAGTCCGCCCTCGACAGGTTTTCAAGAGACCCAGTACTTC
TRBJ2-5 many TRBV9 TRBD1 CASSVAGTGAETQYF TGTGCCAGCAGCGTAGCCGGGACAGGGGCAGAGACCCAGTACTTC
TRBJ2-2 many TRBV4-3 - CASSRTNTGELFF TGCGCCAGCAGCCGGACAAATACCGGGGAGCTGTTTTTT
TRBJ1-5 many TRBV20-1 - CSASEGVYQPQHF TGCAGTGCTAGTGAGGGGGTCTATCAGCCCCAGCATTTT
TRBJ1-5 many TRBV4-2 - CASSQETQVRQPQHF TGTGCCAGCAGCCAAGAAACACAAGTCCGTCAGCCCCAGCATTTT
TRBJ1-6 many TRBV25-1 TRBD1 CASRTGAPFYNSPLHF TGTGCCAGCAGAACAGGGGCCCCATTCTATAATTCACCCCTCCACTTT
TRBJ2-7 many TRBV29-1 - CSATDSRSYEQYF TGCAGCGCCACTGACTCCCGCTCCTACGAGCAGTACTTC
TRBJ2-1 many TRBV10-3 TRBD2 CAIMASGSINEQFF TGTGCCATCATGGCTAGCGGGAGTATAAATGAGCAGTTCTTC
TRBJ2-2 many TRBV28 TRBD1 CASTPGGAGTGELFF TGTGCCAGCACCCCAGGGGGCGCGGGCACCGGGGAGCTGTTTTTT
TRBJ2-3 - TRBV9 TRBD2 CASSPRTSGRPSTDTQYF TGTGCCAGCAGCCCTCGGACTAGCGGGAGACCTAGCACAGATACGCAGTATTTT
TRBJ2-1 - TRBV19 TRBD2 CASSPPSGVGNEQFF TGTGCCAGTAGCCCTCCTAGCGGGGTGGGGAATGAGCAGTTCTTC
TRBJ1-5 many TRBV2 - CASNSLNNQPQHF TGTGCCAGCAATAGCCTTAATAATCAGCCCCAGCATTTT
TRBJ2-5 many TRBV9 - CASSAPSARGPDWGKTQYF TGTGCCAGCAGCGCTCCCTCCGCCCGGGGGCCTGACTGGGGGAAGACCCAGTACTTC
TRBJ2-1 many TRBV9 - CASSGGASNEQFF TGTGCCAGCAGCGGGGGGGCCTCGAATGAGCAGTTCTTC
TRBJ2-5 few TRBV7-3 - CASSLTWGLQETQYF TGTGCCAGCAGCTTAACCTGGGGTCTTCAAGAGACCCAGTACTTC
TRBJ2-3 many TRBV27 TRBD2 CASSYHRSGRSDTQYF TGTGCCAGCAGTTACCACCGTAGCGGGAGGAGTGATACGCAGTATTTT
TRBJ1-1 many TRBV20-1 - CSASRLGGATEAFF TGCAGTGCTAGCCGCCTCGGAGGGGCAACTGAAGCTTTCTTT
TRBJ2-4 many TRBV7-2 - CASSSRGGAKAKNIQYF TGTGCCAGCAGCTCCCGTGGGGGGGCGAAGGCCAAAAACATTCAGTACTTC
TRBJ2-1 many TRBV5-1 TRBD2 CASSWTSGGDEQFF TGCGCCAGCAGCTGGACTAGCGGGGGGGATGAGCAGTTCTTC
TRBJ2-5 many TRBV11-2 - CASGARPQETQYF TGTGCCAGCGGGGCTCGGCCTCAAGAGACCCAGTACTTC
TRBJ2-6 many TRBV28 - CASSLGSSGANVLTF TGTGCCAGCAGTTTAGGGTCCTCTGGGGCCAACGTCCTGACTTTC
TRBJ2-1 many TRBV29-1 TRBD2 CSVEGGLAGSSSYNEQFF TGCAGCGTTGAAGGGGGACTAGCGGGATCCTCCTCCTACAATGAGCAGTTCTTC
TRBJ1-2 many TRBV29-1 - CSVENLYGYTF TGCAGCGTTGAAAACCTCTATGGCTACACCTTC
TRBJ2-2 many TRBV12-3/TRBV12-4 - CASGSGGNTGELFF TGTGCCAGCGGTAGTGGGGGGAACACCGGGGAGCTGTTTTTT
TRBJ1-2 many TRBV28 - CASSLRGIGYGYTF TGTGCCAGCAGTTTGAGAGGAATAGGCTATGGCTACACCTTC
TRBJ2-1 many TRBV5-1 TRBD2 CASSTPGTSGNNEQFF TGCGCCAGCAGCACCCCCGGCACTAGCGGGAACAATGAGCAGTTCTTC
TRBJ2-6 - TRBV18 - CASSPQGAGTGANVLTF TGTGCCAGCTCACCACAAGGGGCAGGGACTGGGGCCAACGTCCTGACTTTC
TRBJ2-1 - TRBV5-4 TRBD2 CASSSASGSYNEQFF TGTGCCAGCAGCTCTGCTAGCGGGAGCTACAATGAGCAGTTCTTC
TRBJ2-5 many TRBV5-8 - CASSFNPTGYETQYF TGTGCCAGCAGCTTCAACCCCACAGGGTATGAGACCCAGTACTTC
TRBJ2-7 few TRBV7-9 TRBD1 CASSSPGTATYEQYF TGTGCCAGCAGCTCCCCCGGGACAGCGACCTACGAGCAGTACTTC
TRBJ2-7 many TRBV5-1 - CASSLAAGFSPYEQYF TGCGCCAGCAGCTTGGCCGCAGGTTTTTCTCCCTACGAGCAGTACTTC
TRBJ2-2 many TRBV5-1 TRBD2 CASSVTGTRNTGELFF TGCGCCAGCAGCGTCACCGGGACTAGGAACACCGGGGAGCTGTTTTTT
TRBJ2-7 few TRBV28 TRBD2 CASSLFGRREVKEQYF TGTGCCAGCAGTTTGTTTGGGCGCCGGGAGGTAAAAGAGCAGTACTTC
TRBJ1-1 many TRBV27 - CASSLSRDAEAFF TGTGCCAGCAGTTTATCCCGGGACGCTGAAGCTTTCTTT
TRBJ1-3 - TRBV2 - CASSEWSSGNTIYF TGTGCCAGCAGTGAATGGTCCTCTGGAAACACCATATATTTT
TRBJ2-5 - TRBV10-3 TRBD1 CAISNSLGTAQETQYF TGTGCCATCAGTAATTCCCTCGGGACAGCACAAGAGACCCAGTACTTC
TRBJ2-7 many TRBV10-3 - CAIREKQGGYEQYF TGTGCCATCAGGGAAAAACAGGGCGGCTACGAGCAGTACTTC
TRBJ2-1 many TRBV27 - CASSFGRHNEQFF TGTGCCAGCAGTTTCGGTAGACACAATGAGCAGTTCTTC
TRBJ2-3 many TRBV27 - CASSLGGFSTDTQYF TGTGCCAGCAGTTTAGGGGGGTTTAGCACAGATACGCAGTATTTT
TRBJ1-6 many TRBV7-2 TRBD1 CASSSRQGVNSPLHF TGTGCCAGCAGCTCCCGACAGGGGGTTAATTCACCCCTCCACTTT
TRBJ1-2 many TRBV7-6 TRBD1 CASSLDGGGQGGYGYTF TGTGCCAGCAGCTTAGACGGAGGGGGACAGGGTGGCTATGGCTACACCTTC
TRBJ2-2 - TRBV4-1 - CASSRLGINTGELFF TGCGCCAGCAGCCGGTTGGGGATCAACACCGGGGAGCTGTTTTTT
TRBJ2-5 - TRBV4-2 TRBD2 CASSPRTSGTSLQETQYF TGTGCCAGCAGCCCGCGGACTAGCGGAACGTCCCTCCAAGAGACCCAGTACTTC
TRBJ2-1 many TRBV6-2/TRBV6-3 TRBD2 CASRVTSGRNEQFF TGTGCCAGCAGGGTGACTAGCGGGCGCAATGAGCAGTTCTTC
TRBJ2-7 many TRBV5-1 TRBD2 CASSLYPLAGGSYEQYF TGCGCCAGCAGCTTGTACCCCCTAGCGGGAGGGAGCTACGAGCAGTACTTC
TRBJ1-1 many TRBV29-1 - CSVSPGAFF TGCAGCGTTTCGCCCGGAGCTTTCTTT
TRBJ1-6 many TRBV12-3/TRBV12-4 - CASSLGVPLHF TGTGCCAGCAGTTTAGGCGTACCCCTCCACTTT
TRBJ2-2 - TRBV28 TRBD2 CASSFPSGSGTGELFF TGTGCCAGCAGTTTCCCTAGCGGGAGTGGGACCGGGGAGCTGTTTTTT
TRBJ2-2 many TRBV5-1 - CASSRESGELFF TGCGCCAGCAGCCGGGAATCCGGGGAGCTGTTTTTT